The subject of this entry is one T cell receptor (beta chain). The data derive from a study of T-cell memory formation after mild COVID-19. Germline CDR1 reads KGHDR; CDR2 reads SFDVKD. This CDR3 is built from 16 residues. V was clipped by 0 bases and J by 1 base; unmatched bases: 3. MiXCR, run by TCRdb on the 5' RACE reads, gives a single entry per CDR3 protein. Of some 97,000 distinct CDR3 sequences listed, around 10% are singletons. The chain carries TRBV24-1 and TRBJ2-5; 8 bases are shared with TRBD2. Specimen: PBMCs or a T cell subset sorted from them (not recorded which). This sequence was found in a man in his late teens or twenties who had mild COVID-19 (a few samples of this study predate the infection). Cell type and time point are not known. In nucleotides, the CDR3 is TGTGCCACCAGTGATTTGGCTAGCGGGTTCCAAGAGACCCAGTACTTC. Protein sequence: CATSDLASGFQETQYF.